The source of this T cell receptor (beta chain) is a study of T cell repertoires in cytomegalovirus infection. Background on the study: HLA-B-restricted CMV epitopes that are well studied, plus recently identified HLA-C-restricted ones, were used by the study.

The CDR3 is made up of 13 amino acids. V lost 8 bases and J 4 bases, leaving 13 bases between the germline ends. Germline V gene data show CDR1 as SGHRS and CDR2 as YFSETQ. Note on this clonotype: As yet, its antigen is unknown.

In TCRdb, the reads were re-called with MiXCR into one record per CDR3 protein. The profile covers approximately 910,000 distinct CDR3 sequences, with 25% to 40% appearing a single time and 10% to 15% taken by the ten largest. This sequence originates from a human donor in good health (CMV status not recorded). Some clones in this sample may be carry-over from other donors' samples. The rearrangement joins TRBV5-1 to TRBJ2-1; a possible D gene is TRBD2 (6 bases). The sample was cultured CD8+ T cells from PBMCs, taken from culture after CMV antigen stimulation. The chain's CDR3 is CASGLSEYNEQFF. The CDR3 bases are TGCGCCAGTGGACTATCAGAGTACAATGAGCAGTTCTTC.